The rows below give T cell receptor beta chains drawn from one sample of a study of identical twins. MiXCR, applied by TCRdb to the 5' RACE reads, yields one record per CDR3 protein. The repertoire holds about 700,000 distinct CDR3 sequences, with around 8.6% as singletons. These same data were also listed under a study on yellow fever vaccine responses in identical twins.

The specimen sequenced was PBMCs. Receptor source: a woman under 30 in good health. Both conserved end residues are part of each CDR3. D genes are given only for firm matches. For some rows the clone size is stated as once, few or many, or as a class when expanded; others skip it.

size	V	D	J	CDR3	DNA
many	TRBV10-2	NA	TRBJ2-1	CASSESGEMGYNEQFF	TGCGCCAGCAGTGAGTCGGGGGAGATGGGGTACAATGAGCAGTTCTTC
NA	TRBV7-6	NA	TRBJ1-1	CASSLPDTEAFF	TGTGCCAGCAGCTTGCCCGACACTGAAGCTTTCTTT
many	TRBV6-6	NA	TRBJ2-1	CASSYVGNEQFF	TGTGCCAGCAGTTATGTTGGGAATGAGCAGTTCTTC
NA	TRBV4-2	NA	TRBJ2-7	CASSQVRASSSYEQYF	TGTGCCAGCAGCCAAGTTCGGGCTAGCTCCTCCTACGAGCAGTACTTC
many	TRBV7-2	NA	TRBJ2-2	CASSLLLRLGTGELFF	TGTGCCAGCAGCTTATTATTGAGGCTAGGAACCGGGGAGCTGTTTTTT
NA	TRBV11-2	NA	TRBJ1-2	CASSQTGAQATLNYGYTF	TGTGCCAGCAGCCAAACCGGGGCTCAAGCCACTCTAAACTATGGCTACACCTTC
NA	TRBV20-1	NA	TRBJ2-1	CSARDLRGAYNEQFF	TGCAGTGCTAGAGATCTCCGGGGAGCCTACAATGAGCAGTTCTTC
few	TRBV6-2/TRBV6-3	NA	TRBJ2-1	CASKRVAPYNEQFF	TGTGCCAGCAAGCGGGTGGCTCCCTACAATGAGCAGTTCTTC
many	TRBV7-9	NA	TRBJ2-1	CASSLIEGGEQFF	TGTGCCAGCAGCTTAATTGAGGGAGGTGAGCAGTTCTTC
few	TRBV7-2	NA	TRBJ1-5	CASSLVAMNQPQHF	TGTGCCAGCAGCTTAGTAGCTATGAATCAGCCCCAGCATTTT
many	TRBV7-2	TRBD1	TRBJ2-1	CASSRPPGQGIKNEQFF	TGTGCCAGCAGCCGACCTCCGGGACAGGGGATAAAGAATGAGCAGTTCTTC
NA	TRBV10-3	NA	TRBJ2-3	CAISGQIVGADTQYF	TGTGCCATCAGTGGACAGATAGTAGGCGCAGATACGCAGTATTTT
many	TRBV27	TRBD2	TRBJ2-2	CASSSRRSLAGVRWGGELFF	TGTGCCAGCAGTTCCCGAAGGAGCCTAGCGGGAGTGCGATGGGGCGGGGAGCTGTTTTTT
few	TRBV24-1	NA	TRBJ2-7	CATSDLPPDNEQYF	TGTGCCACCAGTGATTTGCCCCCGGACAACGAGCAGTACTTC
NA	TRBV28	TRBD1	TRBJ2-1	CASTPEQGRRCNEQFF	TGTGCCAGCACCCCAGAACAGGGGCGTAGATGCAATGAGCAGTTCTTC